This T cell receptor beta chain derives from a study of graft-versus-host responses after intestinal transplantation. Study information: Isolated intestinal, liver-intestinal, or multivisceral transplants had been given to the recipients.

TCRdb's table, derived via immunoSEQ multiplex PCR, lists solely in-frame clones and lacks some. The sample carries 62,000 or so clones, 90% recorded once. Details on this clone: Its antigen is unidentified.

V shed 7 bases and J shed 7 bases, with 19 bases lying between them. The CDR3 spans 13 residues. CDR1 GTSNPN and CDR2 SVGIG come from the germline V gene (reference sequence). The sequencing used unstimulated CD8+ T cells sorted from spleen or lymph node cells, collected before transplant. This TCR was sampled from a human donor who was the organ donor for an intestinal transplant. The gene calls are TRBV30 and TRBJ2-5; D is possibly TRBD2 (6 bases). CDR3 DNA: TGTGCCTACACAACGGGGGACTGGGGGACCCAGTACTTC. It specifies CAYTTGDWGTQYF.